This T cell receptor (beta chain) was sequenced in a study of blood T cells in healthy people across ages. The wider study: About one barcoded beta molecule per two T cells was the capture yield of template switching. Regarding the study as a whole: Because sorting was not performed, PBMCs prevented conclusive naive versus antigen-experienced comparison.

This clonotype appeared many times. The target antigen is unknown. The ends were cut back, 0 bases at V and 1 base at J, with 12 bases in the middle. Germline assignment: CDR1 DFQATT and CDR2 SNEGSKA (reference sequence). The CDR3 loop spans 15 amino acids. Primers used in a second PCR of roughly 6 to 12 cycles were a sample-barcoded 5' primer and a J-beta primer mix. Each CDR3 protein is one row after TCRdb ran MiXCR on the 5' RACE reads. The repertoire consists of around 850,000 distinct CDR3 sequences, with 30% to 45% occurring once and the leading ten covering 13%. This chain connects TRBV20-1 to TRBJ2-5, with D hard to call. The source of this sequence is a man between 18 and 29 years old in good health. Sequencing input: blood. The CDR3 region is CSARDLGLFQETQYF. The CDR3 bases are TGCAGTGCTAGAGATCTAGGTCTCTTCCAAGAGACCCAGTACTTC.